This record covers a single T cell receptor beta chain. Antigen: not known. Patients picked for sequencing had shown CD8+CD57+ cell expansion detected by flow cytometry. Severe acquired aplastic anemia was diagnosed in all patients. Receipt of therapy had not occurred in any patient by the time of blood sampling. These data come from a study of CD8+CD57+ T cells in acquired aplastic anemia. TCR beta VDJ combinations and CDR3 sequences were profiled from genomic DNA. TCRdb redid the calling of the reads with MiXCR, one entry per CDR3 protein. Of under 350,000 distinct CDR3 sequences in the sample, approximately 58% were seen once. Notes on the study in general: Overlap between patients and controls comprised 25 to 30 CD8+ CDR3 sequences.

The CDR3 runs to 16 residues. The V and J ends lost 4 bases and 3 bases, in that order; junction bases with no gene match: 10. Per germline, CDR1 LNHDA and CDR2 SQIVND (reference sequence). What was sequenced was sorted CD4+, CD8+, or CD8+CD57+ T cells (not recorded which) from PBMCs. The V gene is TRBV19, the J gene TRBJ1-1, with TRBD1 matching 8 bases. The origin of this receptor is a human donor with aplastic anemia. For the CDR3, the DNA is TGTGCCAGTAGTACCCCGACAGGGGACGACGACACTGAAGCTTTCTTT. It encodes CASSTPTGDDDTEAFF.